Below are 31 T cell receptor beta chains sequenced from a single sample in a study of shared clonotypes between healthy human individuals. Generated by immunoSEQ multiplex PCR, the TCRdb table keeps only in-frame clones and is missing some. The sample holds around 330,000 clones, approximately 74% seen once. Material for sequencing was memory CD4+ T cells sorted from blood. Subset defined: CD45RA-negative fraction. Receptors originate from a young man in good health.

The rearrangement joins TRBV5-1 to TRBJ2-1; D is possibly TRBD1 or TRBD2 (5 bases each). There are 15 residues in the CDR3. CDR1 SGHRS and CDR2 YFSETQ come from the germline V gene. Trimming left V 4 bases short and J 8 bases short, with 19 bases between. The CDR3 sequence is CASSLGPVPGDEQFF. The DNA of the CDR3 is TGCGCCAGCAGCCTGGGACCCGTGCCGGGCGATGAGCAGTTCTTC.

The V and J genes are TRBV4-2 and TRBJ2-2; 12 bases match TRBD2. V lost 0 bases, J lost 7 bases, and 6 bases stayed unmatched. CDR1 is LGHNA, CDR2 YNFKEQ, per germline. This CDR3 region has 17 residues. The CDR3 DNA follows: TGTGCCAGCAGCCAAGACCCGCTAGCGGGAGGGAGCGGGGAGCTGTTTTTT. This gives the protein CASSQDPLAGGSGELFF.

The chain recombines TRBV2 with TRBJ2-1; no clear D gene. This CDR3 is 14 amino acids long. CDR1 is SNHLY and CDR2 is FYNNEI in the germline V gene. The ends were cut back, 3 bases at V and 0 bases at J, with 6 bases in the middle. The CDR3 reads CASSDRSSYNEQFF. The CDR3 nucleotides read TGTGCCAGCAGTGACAGAAGCTCCTACAATGAGCAGTTCTTC.

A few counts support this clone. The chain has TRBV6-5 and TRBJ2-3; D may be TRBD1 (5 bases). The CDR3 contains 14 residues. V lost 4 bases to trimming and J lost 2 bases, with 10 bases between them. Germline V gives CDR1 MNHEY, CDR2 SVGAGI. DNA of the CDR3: TGTGCCAGCAGTTTGCACAGGTTCACAGATACGCAGTATTTT. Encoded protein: CASSLHRFTDTQYF.

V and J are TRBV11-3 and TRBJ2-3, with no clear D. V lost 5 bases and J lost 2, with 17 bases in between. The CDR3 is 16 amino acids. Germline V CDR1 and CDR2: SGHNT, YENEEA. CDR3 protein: CASSPSVSTATDTQYF. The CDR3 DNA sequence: TGTGCCAGCAGCCCCTCGGTGTCTACAGCCACAGATACGCAGTATTTT.

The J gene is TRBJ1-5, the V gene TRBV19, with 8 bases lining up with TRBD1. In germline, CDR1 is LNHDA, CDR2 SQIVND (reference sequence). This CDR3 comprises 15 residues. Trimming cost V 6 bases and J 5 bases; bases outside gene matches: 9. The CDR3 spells CASSTNTGGDQPQHF. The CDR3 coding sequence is TGTGCCAGTAGCACAAATACAGGGGGGGATCAGCCCCAGCATTTT.

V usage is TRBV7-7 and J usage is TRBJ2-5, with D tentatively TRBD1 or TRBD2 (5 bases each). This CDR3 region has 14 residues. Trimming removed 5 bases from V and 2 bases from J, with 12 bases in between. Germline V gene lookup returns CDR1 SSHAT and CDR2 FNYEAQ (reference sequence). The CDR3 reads CASSQSGRQETQYF. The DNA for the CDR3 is TGTGCCAGCAGCCAATCGGGGCGGCAAGAGACCCAGTACTTC.

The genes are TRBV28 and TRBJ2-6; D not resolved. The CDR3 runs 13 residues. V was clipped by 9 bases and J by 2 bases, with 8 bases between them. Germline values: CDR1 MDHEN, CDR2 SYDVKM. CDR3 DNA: TGTGCCAGTAGGGAAACTGGGGCCAACGTCCTGACTTTC. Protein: CASRETGANVLTF.

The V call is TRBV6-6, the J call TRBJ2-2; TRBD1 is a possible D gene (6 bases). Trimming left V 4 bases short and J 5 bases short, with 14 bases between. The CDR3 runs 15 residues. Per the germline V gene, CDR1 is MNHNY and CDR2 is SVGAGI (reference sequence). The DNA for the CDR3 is TGTGCCAGCAGTTTCGCTCGAGGGGGAACCGGGGAGCTGTTTTTT. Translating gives CASSFARGGTGELFF.

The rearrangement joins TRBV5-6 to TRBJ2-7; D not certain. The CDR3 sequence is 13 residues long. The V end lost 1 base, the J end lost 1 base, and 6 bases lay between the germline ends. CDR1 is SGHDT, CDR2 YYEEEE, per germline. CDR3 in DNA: TGTGCCAGCAGCTTGAAGGAATCCTACGAGCAGTACTTC. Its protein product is CASSLKESYEQYF.

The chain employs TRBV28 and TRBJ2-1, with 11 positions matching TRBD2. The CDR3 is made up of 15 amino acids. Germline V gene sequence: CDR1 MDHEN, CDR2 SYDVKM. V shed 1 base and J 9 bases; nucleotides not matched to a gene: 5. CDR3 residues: CASSLLASGRREQFF. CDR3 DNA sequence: TGTGCCAGCAGTTTATTGGCTAGCGGGAGGCGTGAGCAGTTCTTC.

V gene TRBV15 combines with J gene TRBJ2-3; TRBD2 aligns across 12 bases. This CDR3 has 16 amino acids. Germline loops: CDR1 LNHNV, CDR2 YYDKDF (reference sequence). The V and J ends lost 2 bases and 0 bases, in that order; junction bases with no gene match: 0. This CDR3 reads CATSRLAGGSTDTQYF. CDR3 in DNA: TGTGCCACCAGCAGACTAGCGGGAGGGAGCACAGATACGCAGTATTTT.

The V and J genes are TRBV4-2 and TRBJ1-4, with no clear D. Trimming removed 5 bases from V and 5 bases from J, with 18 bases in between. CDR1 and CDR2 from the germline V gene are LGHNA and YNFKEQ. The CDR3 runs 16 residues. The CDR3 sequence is CASSTQTGLSNEKLFF. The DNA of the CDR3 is TGTGCCAGCAGCACCCAGACTGGTCTTTCGAATGAAAAACTGTTTTTT.

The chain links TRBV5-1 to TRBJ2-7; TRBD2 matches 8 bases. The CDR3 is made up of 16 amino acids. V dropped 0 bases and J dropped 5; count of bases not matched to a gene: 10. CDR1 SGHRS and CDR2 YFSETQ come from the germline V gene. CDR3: CASSLEPPGGPNEQYF. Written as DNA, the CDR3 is TGCGCCAGCAGCTTGGAGCCTCCGGGAGGGCCAAACGAGCAGTACTTC.

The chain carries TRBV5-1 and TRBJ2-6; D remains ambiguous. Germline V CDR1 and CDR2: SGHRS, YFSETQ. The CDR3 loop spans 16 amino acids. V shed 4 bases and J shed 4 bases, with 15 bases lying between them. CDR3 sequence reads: CASSPGPAVGANVLTF. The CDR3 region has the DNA TGCGCCAGCAGCCCAGGACCCGCAGTGGGGGCCAACGTCCTGACTTTC.

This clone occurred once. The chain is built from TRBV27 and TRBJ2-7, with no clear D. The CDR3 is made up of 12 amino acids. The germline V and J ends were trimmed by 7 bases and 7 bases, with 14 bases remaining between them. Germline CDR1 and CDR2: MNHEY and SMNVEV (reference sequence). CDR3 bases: TGTGCCAGCACCGACTTTCTGGGGGAGCAGTACTTC. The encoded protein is CASTDFLGEQYF.

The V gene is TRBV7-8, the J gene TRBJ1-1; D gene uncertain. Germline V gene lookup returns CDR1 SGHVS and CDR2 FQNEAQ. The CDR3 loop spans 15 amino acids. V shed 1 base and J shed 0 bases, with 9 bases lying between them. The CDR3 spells CASSLEGYMNTEAFF. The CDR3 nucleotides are TGTGCCAGCAGCTTAGAGGGATACATGAACACTGAAGCTTTCTTT.

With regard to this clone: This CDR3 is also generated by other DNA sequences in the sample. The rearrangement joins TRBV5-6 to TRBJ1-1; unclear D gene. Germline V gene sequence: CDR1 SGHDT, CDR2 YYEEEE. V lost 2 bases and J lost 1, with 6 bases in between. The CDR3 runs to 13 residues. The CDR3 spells CASSFGGNTEAFF. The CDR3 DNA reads TGTGCCAGCAGCTTCGGAGGGAACACTGAAGCTTTCTTT.

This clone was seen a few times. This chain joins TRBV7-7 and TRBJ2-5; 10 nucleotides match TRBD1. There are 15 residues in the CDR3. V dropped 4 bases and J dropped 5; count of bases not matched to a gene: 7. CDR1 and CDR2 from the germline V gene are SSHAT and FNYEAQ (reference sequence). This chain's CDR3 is CASSSGTGVVETQYF. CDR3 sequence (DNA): TGTGCCAGCAGCTCCGGGACAGGGGTGGTGGAGACCCAGTACTTC.

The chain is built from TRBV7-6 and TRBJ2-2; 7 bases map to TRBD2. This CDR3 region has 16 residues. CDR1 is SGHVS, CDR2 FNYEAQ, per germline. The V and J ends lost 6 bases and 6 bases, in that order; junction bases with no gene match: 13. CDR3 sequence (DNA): TGTGCCAGCAGTAGACTGCGGCGGGAGACTGCCGGGGAGCTGTTTTTT. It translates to CASSRLRRETAGELFF. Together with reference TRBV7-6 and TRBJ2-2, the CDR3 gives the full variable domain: GAGVSQSPRYKVTKRGQDVALRCDPISGHVSLYWYRQALGQGPEFLTYFNYEAQQDKSGLPNDRFSAERPEGSISTLTIQRTEQRDSAMYRCASSRLRRETAGELFFGEGSRLTVL.

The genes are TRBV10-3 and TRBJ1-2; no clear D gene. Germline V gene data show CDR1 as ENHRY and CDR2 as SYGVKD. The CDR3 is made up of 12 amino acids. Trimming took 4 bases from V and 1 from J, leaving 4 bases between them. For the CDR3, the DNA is TGTGCCATCAGTGTGATTAACTATGGCTACACCTTC. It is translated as CAISVINYGYTF.

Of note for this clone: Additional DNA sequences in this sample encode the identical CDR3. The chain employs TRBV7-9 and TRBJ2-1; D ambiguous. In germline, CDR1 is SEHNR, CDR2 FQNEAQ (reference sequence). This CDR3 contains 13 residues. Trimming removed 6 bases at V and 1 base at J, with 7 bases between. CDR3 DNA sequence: TGTGCCAGCAGTAGTTTATCCTACAATGAGCAGTTCTTC. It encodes CASSSLSYNEQFF. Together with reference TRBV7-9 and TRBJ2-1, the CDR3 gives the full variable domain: DTGVSQNPRHKITKRGQNVTFRCDPISEHNRLYWYRQTLGQGPEFLTYFQNEAQLEKSRLLSDRFSAERPKGSFSTLEIQRTEQGDSAMYLCASSSLSYNEQFFGPGTRLTVL.

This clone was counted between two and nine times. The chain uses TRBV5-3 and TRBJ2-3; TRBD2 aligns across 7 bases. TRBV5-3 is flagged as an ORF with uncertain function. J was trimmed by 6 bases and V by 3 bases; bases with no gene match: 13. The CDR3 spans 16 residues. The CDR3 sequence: CARSCLGLPAIDTQYF. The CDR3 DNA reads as TGTGCCAGAAGCTGCCTGGGACTACCCGCGATCGATACGCAGTATTTT.

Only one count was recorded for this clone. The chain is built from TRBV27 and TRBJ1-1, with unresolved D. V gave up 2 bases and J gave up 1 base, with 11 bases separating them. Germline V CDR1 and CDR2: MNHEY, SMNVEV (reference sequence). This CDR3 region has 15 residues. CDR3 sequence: CASSLTGVPNTEAFF. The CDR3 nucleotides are TGTGCCAGCAGTTTAACCGGGGTGCCGAACACTGAAGCTTTCTTT.

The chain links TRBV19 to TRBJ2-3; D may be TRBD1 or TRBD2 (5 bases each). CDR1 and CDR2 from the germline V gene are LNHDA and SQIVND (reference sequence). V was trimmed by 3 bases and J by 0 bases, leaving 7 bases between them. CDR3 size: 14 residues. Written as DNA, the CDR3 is TGTGCCAGTAGTATCTGGGGGAGCACAGATACGCAGTATTTT. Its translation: CASSIWGSTDTQYF.

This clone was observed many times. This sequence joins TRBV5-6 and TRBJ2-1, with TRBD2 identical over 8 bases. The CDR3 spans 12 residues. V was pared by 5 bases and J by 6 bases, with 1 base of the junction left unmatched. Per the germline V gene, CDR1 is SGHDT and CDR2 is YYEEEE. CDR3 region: CASRGLVNEQFF. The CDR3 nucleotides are TGTGCCAGCAGGGGACTAGTCAATGAGCAGTTCTTC. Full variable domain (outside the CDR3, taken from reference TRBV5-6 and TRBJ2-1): DAGVTQSPTHLIKTRGQQVTLRCSPKSGHDTVSWYQQALGQGPQFIFQYYEEEERQRGNFPDRFSGHQFPNYSSELNVNALLLGDSALYLCASRGLVNEQFFGPGTRLTVL.

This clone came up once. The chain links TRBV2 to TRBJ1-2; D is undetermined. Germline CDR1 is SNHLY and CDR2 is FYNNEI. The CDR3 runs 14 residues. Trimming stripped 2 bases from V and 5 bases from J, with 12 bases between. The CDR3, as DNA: TGTGCCAGCAGTGAAATTCACGGGCTGTATGGCTACACCTTC. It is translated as CASSEIHGLYGYTF.

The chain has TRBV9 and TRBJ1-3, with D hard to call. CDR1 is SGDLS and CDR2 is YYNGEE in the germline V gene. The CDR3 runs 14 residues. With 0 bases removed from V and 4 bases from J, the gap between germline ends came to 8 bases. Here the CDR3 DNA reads TGTGCCAGCAGCGTAGGACAAAAGGGAAACACCATATATTTT. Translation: CASSVGQKGNTIYF.

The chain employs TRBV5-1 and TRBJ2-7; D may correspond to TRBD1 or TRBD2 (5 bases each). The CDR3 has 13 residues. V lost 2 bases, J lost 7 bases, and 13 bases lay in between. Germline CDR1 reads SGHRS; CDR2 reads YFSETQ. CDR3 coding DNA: TGCGCCAGCAGCTTCGGGACCGTGGGGGAGCAGTACTTC. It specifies CASSFGTVGEQYF.

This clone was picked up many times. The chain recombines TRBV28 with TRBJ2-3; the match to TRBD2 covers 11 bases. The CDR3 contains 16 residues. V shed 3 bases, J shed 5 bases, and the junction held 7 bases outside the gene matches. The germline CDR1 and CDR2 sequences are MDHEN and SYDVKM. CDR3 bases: TGTGCCAGCAGTTTTCCTAGCGGGAGGTCTGAAGATACGCAGTATTTT. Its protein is CASSFPSGRSEDTQYF.

The CDR3 region has the DNA TGTGCCAGCTCACCACTGACTAGCGGGATCTCCTACGAGCAGTACTTC. Translating gives CASSPLTSGISYEQYF. The chain carries TRBV18 and TRBJ2-7; 11 bases agree with TRBD2. The CDR3 has 16 amino acids. V lost 1 base and J lost 0; bases outside the gene matches: 2. Germline CDR1 and CDR2: KGHSH and LQKENI.